This T cell receptor (beta chain) was observed in a study of identical twins. Study-wide points: One should note that invariant MAIT and iNKT cells could partly confound zero-insertion analyses. Cord blood beta clonotypes present at high abundance carried fewer insertions; no such pattern appeared in memory repertoires.

A note on this clonotype: Antigen specificity is unknown.

A single record per CDR3 protein comes from TCRdb applying MiXCR to the 5' RACE reads. The sample consists of some 250,000 distinct CDR3 sequences, roughly 13% of them appearing once. Healthy Caucasian donors formed the entire cohort. The ends were cut back, 8 bases at V and 6 bases at J, with 17 bases in the middle. CDR1 is MNHEY, CDR2 SVGAGI, per germline. The CDR3 contains 14 residues. The sample also formed part of further work on yellow fever vaccine responses in identical twins.

Source material: memory (CD45RO+) T cells sorted from blood. This clonotype was sampled from a woman younger than 35 in good health. This chain connects TRBV6-5 to TRBJ2-1; tentatively, D is TRBD2 (6 bases). The CDR3: CASGSPGLRNEQFF. CDR3 DNA sequence: TGTGCCAGCGGTTCCCCGGGACTCCGCAATGAGCAGTTCTTC.